This T cell receptor (beta chain) was sequenced for a study of cytomegalovirus exposure and HLA in healthy donors. The PCR had 60 Vbeta and 13 Jbeta primers. Data came from immunoSEQ multiplex PCR; TCRdb stores just in-frame clones and leaves some out. The sample carries some 100,000 clones, 73% recorded once. The CDR3 consists of 14 residues. V dropped 1 base and J dropped 2 bases, with 9 bases sitting between them. The germline V gene encodes CDR1 SGHVS and CDR2 FQNEAQ. The chain combines TRBV7-8 with TRBJ2-7; tentatively, D is TRBD2 (6 bases). The sequence derives from a man aged 35 to 55 in good health and CMV-seronegative. Sequenced input: PBMCs. CDR3 bases: TGTGCCAGCAGCTTAGGAGTAGCGGCCTACGAGCAGTACTTC. Its translation: CASSLGVAAYEQYF.